The TCR beta chain under discussion was sequenced for a study of beta chain features in type 1 diabetes. Study conclusions and caveats: The cDNA sequencing approach could over-represent high-TCR-expressing cells. Shorter TCRB CDR3s, moderately but significantly so, were found in Type 1 diabetes patients in all four CD4+ subsets.

Purities in excess of 95% were seen in all sorted populations. This clone was seen a handful of times. Antigen unknown. CDR3 length: 17 amino acids. The germline V gene has CDR1 SGHAT and CDR2 FQNNGV. The V and J ends lost 0 bases and 2 bases respectively, with 17 bases between them. Reverse transcription of all isolated RNA meant that expressed TCRB transcripts were sequenced. Profiled with immunoSEQ multiplex PCR; TCRdb holds only in-frame clones, not every one. The sample holds around 650,000 clones; around 12% are singletons and the top ten take around 0.12%. This chain links TRBV11-2 with TRBJ2-7, with unresolved D. This sequence originates from a man aged 25-40 years with type 1 diabetes. Sequenced input: naive CD4+ T cells from blood. The CDR3 sequence: CASSLERDNSFTYEQYF. CDR3 DNA sequence: TGTGCCAGCAGCTTAGAGAGAGACAACTCATTTACCTACGAGCAGTACTTC. Full variable domain (rest looked up from reference TRBV11-2 and TRBJ2-7): EAGVAQSPRYKIIEKRQSVAFWCNPISGHATLYWYQQILGQGPKLLIQFQNNGVVDDSQLPKDRFSAERLKGVDSTLKIQPAKLEDSAVYLCASSLERDNSFTYEQYFGPGTRLTVT.